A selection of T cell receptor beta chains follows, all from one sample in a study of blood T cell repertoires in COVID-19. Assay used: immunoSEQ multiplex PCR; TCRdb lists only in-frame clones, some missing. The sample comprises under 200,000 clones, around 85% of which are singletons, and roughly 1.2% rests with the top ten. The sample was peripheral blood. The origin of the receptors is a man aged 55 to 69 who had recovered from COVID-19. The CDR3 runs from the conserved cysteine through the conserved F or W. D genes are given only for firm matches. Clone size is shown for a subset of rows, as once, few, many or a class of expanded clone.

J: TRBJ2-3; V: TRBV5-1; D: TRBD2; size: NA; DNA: TGCGCCAGCAGCTTGGGGACTAGCGGGGGAACTAGCACAGATACGCAGTATTTT; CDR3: CASSLGTSGGTSTDTQYF
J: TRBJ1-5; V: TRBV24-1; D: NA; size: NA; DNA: TGTGCCACCAGTGATTTGGGGTCGGGTCAGCCCCAGCATTTT; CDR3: CATSDLGSGQPQHF
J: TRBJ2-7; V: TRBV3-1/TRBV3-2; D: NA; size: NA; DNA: TGTGCCAGCGGAATTGAGGCCTACGAGCAGTACTTC; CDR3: CASGIEAYEQYF
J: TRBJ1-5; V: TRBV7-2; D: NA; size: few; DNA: TGTGCCAGCACCCTACCGGGGGTCGGGCAGCCCCAGCATTTT; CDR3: CASTLPGVGQPQHF
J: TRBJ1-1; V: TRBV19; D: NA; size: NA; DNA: TGTGCCAGTAGTCCCCAAAGGGCGGGGAACACTGAAGCTTTCTTT; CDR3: CASSPQRAGNTEAFF
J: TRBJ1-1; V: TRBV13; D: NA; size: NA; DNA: TGTGCCAGCAGCTCTCTAAGGGGGTCCCCGGACACTGAAGCTTTCTTT; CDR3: CASSSLRGSPDTEAFF
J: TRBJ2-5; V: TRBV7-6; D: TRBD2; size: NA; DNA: TGTGCCAGCAGCTACCAGGGACTAGAAAGGGAGACCCAGTACTTC; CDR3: CASSYQGLERETQYF
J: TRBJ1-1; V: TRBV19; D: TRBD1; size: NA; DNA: TGTGCCAGTAGTATACGGACAGGGGTGAACACTGAAGCTTTCTTT; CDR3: CASSIRTGVNTEAFF
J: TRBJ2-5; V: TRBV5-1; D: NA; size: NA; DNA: TGCGCCAGCAGCTTGGCGGGGGAGACCCAGTACTTC; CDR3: CASSLAGETQYF
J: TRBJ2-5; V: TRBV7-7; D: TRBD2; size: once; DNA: TGTGCTAGCAGCTTAGGACTAGCGGGGGTGCGAGAGACCCAGTACTTC; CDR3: CASSLGLAGVRETQYF
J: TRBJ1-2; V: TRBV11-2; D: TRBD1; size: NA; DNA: TGTGCCAGCAGCCAGGGGGCCGGGAATGGCTACACCTTC; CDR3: CASSQGAGNGYTF
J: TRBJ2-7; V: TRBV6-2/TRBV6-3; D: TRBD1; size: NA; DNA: TGTGCCAGCAGTTACAGAACGGGGACAGGGGTGGACGAGCAGTACTTC; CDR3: CASSYRTGTGVDEQYF
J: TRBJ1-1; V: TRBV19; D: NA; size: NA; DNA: TGTGCCAGTATTGATGGGGGCTACGGGACTGAAGCTTTCTTT; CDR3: CASIDGGYGTEAFF
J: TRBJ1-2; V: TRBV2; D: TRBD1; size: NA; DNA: TGTGCCAGCAACCGGGACAGGGTGGATGGCTACACCTTC; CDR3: CASNRDRVDGYTF